A selection of T cell receptor beta chains follows, all from one sample in a study of identical twins. TCRdb called the 5' RACE reads again in MiXCR, with one record for every CDR3 protein. The data contain around 1.7 million distinct CDR3 sequences, less than 40% of them singletons. Sequenced sample: cord blood. The receptors come from a newborn girl in good health. The CDR3 runs from the conserved cysteine through the conserved F or W. The D gene is left open where the match is weak. Only part of the rows carry a size: once, few, many, or a class if the clone is expanded.

cdr3_nt,cdr3_aa,j_call,v_call,clone_size,d_call
TGTGCCACCAGCAGAGGAGCTAACTATGGCTACACCTTC,CATSRGANYGYTF,TRBJ1-2,TRBV15,.,.
TGTGCCAGCAGCCAAGATCCTGACAGGTTGATAGGGAATGAGCAGTTCTTC,CASSQDPDRLIGNEQFF,TRBJ2-1,TRBV4-2,few,.
TGCAGTGCTAGGATATCTAGCTATCCTTCCTACGAGCAGTACTTC,CSARISSYPSYEQYF,TRBJ2-7,TRBV20-1,few,.
TGCAGTGCTAGTAAAGGTCTAGCGGGGACCTACGAGCAGTACTTC,CSASKGLAGTYEQYF,TRBJ2-7,TRBV20-1,.,TRBD2
TGTGCCAGCAGTTTTATCCGGAAAGCCTACGAGCAGTACTTC,CASSFIRKAYEQYF,TRBJ2-7,TRBV28,.,.
TGTGCCAGCAGTGACAGCCTCAATTCACCCCTCCACTTT,CASSDSLNSPLHF,TRBJ1-6,TRBV25-1,.,.
TGTGCCAGCAGCTCACCGTGGGGAGGTACTACCTACGAGCAGTACTTC,CASSSPWGGTTYEQYF,TRBJ2-7,TRBV7-9,.,.
TGCAGTGCTAGAGATTTAGGGAGTCTTGGGGAAAAACTGTTTTTT,CSARDLGSLGEKLFF,TRBJ1-4,TRBV20-1,.,.
TGCGCCAGCAGCGGGGACCTTGGCTACACCTTC,CASSGDLGYTF,TRBJ1-2,TRBV5-1,few,.
TGTGCCAGCAGCAAACGGGACTTACACTACGAGCAGTACTTC,CASSKRDLHYEQYF,TRBJ2-7,TRBV7-8,.,.
TGTGCCAGCAGTTACGGGGCACTAGCGGGAGGAAGGGCAGATACGCAGTATTTT,CASSYGALAGGRADTQYF,TRBJ2-3,TRBV6-5,few,TRBD2
TGTGCCAGCAGCTTCGATCTGCCGGGAACGCAGTATTTT,CASSFDLPGTQYF,TRBJ2-3,TRBV7-2,.,.
TGTGCCATCAGTCCGGGACAGGGGACCTACGAGCAGTACTTC,CAISPGQGTYEQYF,TRBJ2-7,TRBV10-3,many,TRBD1
TGTGCCAGCAGCTTAGTCACACTAGCGGGAGTAGGCACAGATACGCAGTATTTT,CASSLVTLAGVGTDTQYF,TRBJ2-3,TRBV7-2,.,TRBD2
TGTGCCAGCACCAGTGGAGGGGGGCTTGGAAAACTGTTTTTT,CASTSGGGLGKLFF,TRBJ1-4,TRBV6-6,few,.
TGCAGTGCTTCTCGACTAGCGGGAGGGCCCTCTAGCACAGATACGCAGTATTTT,CSASRLAGGPSSTDTQYF,TRBJ2-3,TRBV20-1,.,TRBD2
TGTGCCAGCAGTTCCCGGGACAGAAAAGGAAACACCATATATTTT,CASSSRDRKGNTIYF,TRBJ1-3,TRBV12-3/TRBV12-4,few,TRBD1
TGTGCCAGCAGCCAAGACAAGATAGCGGGAGTGACCTACGAGCAGTACTTC,CASSQDKIAGVTYEQYF,TRBJ2-7,TRBV3-1,few,TRBD2
TGTGCCAGCAGCTTTGCGGGGGGGCCCGAGCAGTACTTC,CASSFAGGPEQYF,TRBJ2-7,TRBV7-2,few,TRBD2
TGTGCCAGCAGCTTAGCGTCCGGACTAGCTGGCTATGAGCAGTTCTTC,CASSLASGLAGYEQFF,TRBJ2-1,TRBV7-2,.,TRBD2
TGTGCCAGCAGCCAAGTTGAGCTTTTGTACCAAGAGACCCAGTACTTC,CASSQVELLYQETQYF,TRBJ2-5,TRBV4-2,many,.
TGTGCCAGCAGTGTGATATGGAGCGGGAAAGATACGCAGTATTTT,CASSVIWSGKDTQYF,TRBJ2-3,TRBV2,once,TRBD2